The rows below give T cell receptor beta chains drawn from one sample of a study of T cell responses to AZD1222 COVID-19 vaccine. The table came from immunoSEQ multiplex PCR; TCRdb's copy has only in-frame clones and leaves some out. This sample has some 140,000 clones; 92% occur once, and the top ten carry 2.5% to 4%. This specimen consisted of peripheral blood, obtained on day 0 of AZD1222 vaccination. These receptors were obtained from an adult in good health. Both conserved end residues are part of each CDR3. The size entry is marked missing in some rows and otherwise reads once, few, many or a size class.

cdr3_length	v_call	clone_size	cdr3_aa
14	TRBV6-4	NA	CASSQGQGNYGYTF
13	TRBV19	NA	CASSIDETTTQYF
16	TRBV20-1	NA	CSASRGSPDSNQPQHF
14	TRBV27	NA	CASTPGQRNQPQHF
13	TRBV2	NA	CARSRGIDSPLHF
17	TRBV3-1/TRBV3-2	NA	CASSQPLAGGAGDTQYF
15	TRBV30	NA	CAWGLDSARPYEQYF
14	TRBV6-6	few	CASSYRTGNYGYTF
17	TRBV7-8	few	CASSLVPPGASTDTQYF
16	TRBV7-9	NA	CASSPPVGAQGGELFF
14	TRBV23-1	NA	CASEIGRGPFEQYF
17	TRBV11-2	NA	CASSFPAGLAGNYEQYF
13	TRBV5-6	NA	CASLGGLAYGYTF
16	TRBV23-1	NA	CASSQSFQLAKNIQYF
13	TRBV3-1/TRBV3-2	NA	CASSQSRSYEQYF
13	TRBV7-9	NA	CASSLGELGGQYF
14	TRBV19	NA	CASSNFEANTEAFF
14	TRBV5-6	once	CASSPGQAYSEAFF
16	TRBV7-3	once	CASSLGLGWGQETQYF
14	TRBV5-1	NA	CASSEGQENQPQHF
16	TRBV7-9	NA	CASSTNRGGGNQPQHF
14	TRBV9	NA	CASSSITMNTEAFF
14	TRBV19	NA	CASTPGQRGEKLFF
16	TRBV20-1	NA	CSASISGGGSAYEQYF
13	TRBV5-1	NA	CASSLGTGDTQYF
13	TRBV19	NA	CASSIDLNEKLFF
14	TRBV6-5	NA	CAIERPGGSYEQYF
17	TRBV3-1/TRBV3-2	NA	CASSLPLAGGITDTQYF
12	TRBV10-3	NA	CAITTGYNEQFF
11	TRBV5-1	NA	CASSLDLEQYF
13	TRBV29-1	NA	CSVKDYPYNEQFF
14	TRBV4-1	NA	CASSQGANLETQYF
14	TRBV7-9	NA	CASSGLRGPNEQYF
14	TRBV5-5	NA	CASANGAKGNTIYF
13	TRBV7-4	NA	CAPATLDYNEQFF
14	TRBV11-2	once	CASSLGTSNEKLFF
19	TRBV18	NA	CASSPDYRDRVGGANVLTF
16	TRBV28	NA	CASSLDRAFRGSPLHF
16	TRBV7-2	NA	CASSLPLAGGYNEQFF
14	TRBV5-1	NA	CASSTDRGYTEAFF
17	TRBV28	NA	CASSFLAGTPGANVLTF
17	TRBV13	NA	CASSQKYYGTSSHEQYF
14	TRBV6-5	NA	CASRGDAVNYGYTF
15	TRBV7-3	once	CASSLTAGGGETQYF
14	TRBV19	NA	CASSIRADLYGYTF
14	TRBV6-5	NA	CASRPTGGNYGYTF
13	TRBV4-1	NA	CASRALAAREQYF
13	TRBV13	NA	CASSFGGNQPQHF
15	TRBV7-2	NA	CASSFKRNSNQPQHF
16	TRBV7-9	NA	CASSPPARYSYNEQFF
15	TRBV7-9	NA	CASSLGGGKVTEAFF
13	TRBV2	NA	CASRGQAHTEAFF
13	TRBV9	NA	CASSALATDTQYF
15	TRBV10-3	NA	CASKTTDHPNQPQHF
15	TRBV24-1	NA	CATSESGRGPDTQYF